The count of the clone carrying this T cell receptor beta chain is one. Source study methods: Amplification with reference gene primers provided the estimates of nucleated cell counts. Measured with immunoSEQ multiplex PCR; TCRdb has only the in-frame clones, and not every one. V and J calls and clone size come straight from that table; D and trimming were deduced from the DNA. The data contain around 180,000 clones, about nine tenths of them singletons. This record belongs to a study of blood T cell repertoires in COVID-19. Study summary: The United States, Italy and Spain supplied acute and convalescent COVID-19 samples. From T cells, B-cell-depleted T cells, or PBMCs came the material, which was cDNA or gDNA.

The CDR3 extends over 11 amino acids. V gave up 7 bases and J gave up 4 bases, with 10 bases separating them. The germline V gene encodes CDR1 SQVTM and CDR2 ANQGSEA. This rearrangement joins TRBV29-1 to TRBJ1-2, with D tentatively TRBD1 (5 bases). Sequencing was done on a sample of peripheral blood. This sequence originates from a woman aged 30 to 39 with acute or convalescent COVID-19. The CDR3 loop reads CSGRAGYGYTF. The CDR3 nucleotides are TGCAGCGGCAGGGCTGGCTATGGCTACACCTTC.